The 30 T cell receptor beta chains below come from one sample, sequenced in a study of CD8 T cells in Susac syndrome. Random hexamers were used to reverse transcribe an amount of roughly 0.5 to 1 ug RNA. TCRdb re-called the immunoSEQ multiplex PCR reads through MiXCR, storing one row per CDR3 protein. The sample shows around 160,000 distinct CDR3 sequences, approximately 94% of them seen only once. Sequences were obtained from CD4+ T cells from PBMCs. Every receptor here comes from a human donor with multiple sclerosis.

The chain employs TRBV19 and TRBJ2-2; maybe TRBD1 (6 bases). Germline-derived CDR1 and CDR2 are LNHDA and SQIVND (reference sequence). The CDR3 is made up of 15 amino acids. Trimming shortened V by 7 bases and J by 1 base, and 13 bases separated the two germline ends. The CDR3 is CASKVGTLNTGELFF. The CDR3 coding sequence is TGTGCCAGTAAGGTTGGGACATTGAACACCGGGGAGCTGTTTTTT.

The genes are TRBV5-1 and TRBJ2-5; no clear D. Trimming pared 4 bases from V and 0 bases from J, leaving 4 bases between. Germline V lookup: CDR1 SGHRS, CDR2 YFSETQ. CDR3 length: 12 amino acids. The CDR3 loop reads CASSTDQETQYF. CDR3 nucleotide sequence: TGCGCCAGCAGCACGGACCAAGAGACCCAGTACTTC.

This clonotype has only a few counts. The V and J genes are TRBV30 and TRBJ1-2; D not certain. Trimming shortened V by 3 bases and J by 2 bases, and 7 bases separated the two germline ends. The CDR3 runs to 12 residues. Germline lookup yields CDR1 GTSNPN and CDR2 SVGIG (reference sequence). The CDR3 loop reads CAWRDSNYGYTF. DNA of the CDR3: TGTGCCTGGAGGGATTCGAACTATGGCTACACCTTC.

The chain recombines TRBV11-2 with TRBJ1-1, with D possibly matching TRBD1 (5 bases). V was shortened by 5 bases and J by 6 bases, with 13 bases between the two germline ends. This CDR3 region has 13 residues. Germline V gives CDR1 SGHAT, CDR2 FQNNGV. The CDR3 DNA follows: TGTGCCAGCAGCCCCCCCGGGGGGTCTGAAGCTTTCTTT. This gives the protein CASSPPGGSEAFF. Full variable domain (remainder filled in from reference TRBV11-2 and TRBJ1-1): EAGVAQSPRYKIIEKRQSVAFWCNPISGHATLYWYQQILGQGPKLLIQFQNNGVVDDSQLPKDRFSAERLKGVDSTLKIQPAKLEDSAVYLCASSPPGGSEAFFGQGTRLTVV.

DNA of the CDR3: TGTGCCATCAATTCCGCTACCGGGGAGCTGTTTTTT. This translates into CAINSATGELFF. This sequence joins TRBV10-3 and TRBJ2-2; D is undetermined. The germline CDR1 and CDR2 sequences are ENHRY and SYGVKD. The CDR3 has 12 amino acids. Trimming took off 7 bases at V and 5 bases at J, with 8 bases between the two ends.

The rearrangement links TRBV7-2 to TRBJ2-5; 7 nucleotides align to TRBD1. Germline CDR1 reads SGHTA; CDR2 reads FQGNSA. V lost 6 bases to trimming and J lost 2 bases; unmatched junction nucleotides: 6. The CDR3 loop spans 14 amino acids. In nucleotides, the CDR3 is TGTGCCAGCAGTTGGGGACAGATTCAAGAGACCCAGTACTTC. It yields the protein CASSWGQIQETQYF.

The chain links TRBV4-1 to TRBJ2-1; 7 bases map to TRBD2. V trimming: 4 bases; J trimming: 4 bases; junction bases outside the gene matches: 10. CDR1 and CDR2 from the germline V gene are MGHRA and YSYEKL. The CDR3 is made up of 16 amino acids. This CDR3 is CASSLLASGTYNEQFF. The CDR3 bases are TGCGCCAGCAGCCTTCTAGCCAGCGGGACTTACAATGAGCAGTTCTTC.

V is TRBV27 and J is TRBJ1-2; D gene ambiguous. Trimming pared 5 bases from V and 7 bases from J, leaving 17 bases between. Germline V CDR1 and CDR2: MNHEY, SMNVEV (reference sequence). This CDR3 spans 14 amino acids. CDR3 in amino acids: CASSPNMDYVGYTF. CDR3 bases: TGTGCCAGCAGTCCAAACATGGACTACGTTGGCTACACCTTC.

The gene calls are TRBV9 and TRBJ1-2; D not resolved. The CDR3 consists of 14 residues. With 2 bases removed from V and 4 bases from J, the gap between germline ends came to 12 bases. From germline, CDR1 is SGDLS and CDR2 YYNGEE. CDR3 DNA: TGTGCCAGCAGCGTCGGAGAGGGTAGCTATGGCTACACCTTC. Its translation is CASSVGEGSYGYTF.

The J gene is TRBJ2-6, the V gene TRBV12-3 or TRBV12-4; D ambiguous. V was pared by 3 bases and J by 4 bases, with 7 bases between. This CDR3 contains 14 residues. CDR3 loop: CASSLPEGANVLTF. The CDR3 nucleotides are TGTGCCAGCAGTTTGCCTGAGGGGGCCAACGTCCTGACTTTC.

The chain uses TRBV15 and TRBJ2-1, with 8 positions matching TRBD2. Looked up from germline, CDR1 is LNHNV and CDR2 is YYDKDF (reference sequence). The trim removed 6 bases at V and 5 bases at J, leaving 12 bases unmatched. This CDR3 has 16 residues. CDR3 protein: CATRFRTGGPDNEQFF. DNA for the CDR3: TGTGCCACCAGGTTTCGGACGGGAGGGCCTGACAATGAGCAGTTCTTC.

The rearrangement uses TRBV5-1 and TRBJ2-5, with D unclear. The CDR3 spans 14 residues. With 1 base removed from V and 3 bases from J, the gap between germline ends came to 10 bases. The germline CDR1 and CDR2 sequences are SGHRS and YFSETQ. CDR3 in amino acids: CASSLMFGEETQYF. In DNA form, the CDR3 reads TGCGCCAGCAGCTTGATGTTCGGAGAAGAGACCCAGTACTTC.

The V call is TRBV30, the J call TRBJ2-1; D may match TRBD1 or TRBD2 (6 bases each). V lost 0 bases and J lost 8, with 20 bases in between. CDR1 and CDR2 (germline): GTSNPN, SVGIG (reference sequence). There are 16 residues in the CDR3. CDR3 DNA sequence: TGTGCCTGGAGTGTACCGGGGGCCTCAAGTTGGCATGAGCAGTTCTTC. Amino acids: CAWSVPGASSWHEQFF.

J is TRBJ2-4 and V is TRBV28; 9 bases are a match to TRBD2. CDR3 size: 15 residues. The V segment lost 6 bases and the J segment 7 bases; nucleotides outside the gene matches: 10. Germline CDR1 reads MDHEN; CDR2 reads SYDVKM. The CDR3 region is CASRSSGNGGNIQYF. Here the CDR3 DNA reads TGTGCCAGCAGATCTAGCGGGAACGGGGGGAACATTCAGTACTTC.

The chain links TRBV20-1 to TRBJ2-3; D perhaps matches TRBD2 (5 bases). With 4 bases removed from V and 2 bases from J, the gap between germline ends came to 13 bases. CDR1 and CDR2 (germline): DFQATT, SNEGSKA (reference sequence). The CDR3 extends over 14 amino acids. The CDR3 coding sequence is TGCAGTGCTACCCAGCTGACTAACACAGATACGCAGTATTTT. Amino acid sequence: CSATQLTNTDTQYF.

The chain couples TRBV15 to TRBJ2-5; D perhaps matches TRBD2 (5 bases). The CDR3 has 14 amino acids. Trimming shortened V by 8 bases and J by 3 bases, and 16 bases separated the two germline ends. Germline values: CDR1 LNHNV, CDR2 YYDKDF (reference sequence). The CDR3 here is CATAGLQREETQYF. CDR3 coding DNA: TGTGCCACCGCCGGACTCCAGCGAGAAGAGACCCAGTACTTC. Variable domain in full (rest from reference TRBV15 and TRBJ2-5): DAMVIQNPRYQVTQFGKPVTLSCSQTLNHNVMYWYQQKSSQAPKLLFHYYDKDFNNEADTPDNFQSRRPNTSFCFLDIRSPGLGDTAMYLCATAGLQREETQYFGPGTRLLVL.

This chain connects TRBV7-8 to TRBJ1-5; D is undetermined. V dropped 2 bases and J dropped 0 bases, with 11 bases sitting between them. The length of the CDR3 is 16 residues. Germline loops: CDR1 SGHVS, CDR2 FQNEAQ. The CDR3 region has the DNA TGTGCCAGCAGCTTAATTCGCGGATATAGCAATCAGCCCCAGCATTTT. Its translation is CASSLIRGYSNQPQHF.

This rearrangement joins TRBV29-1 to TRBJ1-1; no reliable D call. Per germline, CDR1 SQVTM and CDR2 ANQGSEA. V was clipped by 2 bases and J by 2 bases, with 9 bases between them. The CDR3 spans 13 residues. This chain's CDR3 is CSVEQTINTEAFF. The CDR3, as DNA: TGCAGCGTTGAACAGACGATTAACACTGAAGCTTTCTTT.

In nucleotides, the CDR3 is TGCAGTGCTGGGGGCGACCTGGCCTACGAGCAGTACTTC. Translated: CSAGGDLAYEQYF. The rearrangement links TRBV20-1 to TRBJ2-7, with D maybe TRBD1 (6 bases). V lost 5 bases and J lost 2, with 13 bases in between. This CDR3 is 13 amino acids long. CDR1 is DFQATT, CDR2 SNEGSKA, per germline (reference sequence).

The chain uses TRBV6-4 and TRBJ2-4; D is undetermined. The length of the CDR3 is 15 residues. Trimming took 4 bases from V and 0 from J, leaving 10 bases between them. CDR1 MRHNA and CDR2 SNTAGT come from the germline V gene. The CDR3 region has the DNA TGTGCCAGCAGTGCCGACACACTAGCCAAAAACATTCAGTACTTC. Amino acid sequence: CASSADTLAKNIQYF.

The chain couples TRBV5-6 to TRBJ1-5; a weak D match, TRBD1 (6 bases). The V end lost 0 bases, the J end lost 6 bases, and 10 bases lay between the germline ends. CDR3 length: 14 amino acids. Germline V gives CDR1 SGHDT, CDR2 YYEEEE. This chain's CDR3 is CASSLDQGSQPQHF. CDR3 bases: TGTGCCAGCAGCTTGGATCAGGGGAGTCAGCCCCAGCATTTT.

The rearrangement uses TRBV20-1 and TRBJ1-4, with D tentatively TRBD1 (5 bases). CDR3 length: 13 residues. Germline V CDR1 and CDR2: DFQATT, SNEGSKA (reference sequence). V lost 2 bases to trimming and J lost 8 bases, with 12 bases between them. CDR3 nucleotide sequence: TGCAGTGCTAGACGGGGGGAAGGGGAAAAACTGTTTTTT. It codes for CSARRGEGEKLFF.

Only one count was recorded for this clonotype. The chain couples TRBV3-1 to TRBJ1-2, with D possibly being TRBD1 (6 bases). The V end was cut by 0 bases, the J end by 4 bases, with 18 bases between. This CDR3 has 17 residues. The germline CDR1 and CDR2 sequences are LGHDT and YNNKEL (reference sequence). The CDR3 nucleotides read TGTGCCAGCAGCCAAGATCTTGCGACAGGATTAAGCTATGGCTACACCTTC. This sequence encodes CASSQDLATGLSYGYTF.

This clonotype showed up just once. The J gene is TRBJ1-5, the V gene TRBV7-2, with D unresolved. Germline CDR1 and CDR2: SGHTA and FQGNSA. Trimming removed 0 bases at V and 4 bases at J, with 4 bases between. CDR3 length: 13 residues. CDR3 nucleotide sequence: TGTGCCAGCAGCTTAGCGGAAAATCAGCCCCAGCATTTT. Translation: CASSLAENQPQHF.

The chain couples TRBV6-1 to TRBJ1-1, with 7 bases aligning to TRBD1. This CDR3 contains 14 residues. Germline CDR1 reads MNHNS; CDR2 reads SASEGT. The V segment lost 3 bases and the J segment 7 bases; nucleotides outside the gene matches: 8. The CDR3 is CASSETGTFGEAFF. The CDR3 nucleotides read TGTGCCAGCAGTGAGACAGGGACGTTCGGTGAAGCTTTCTTT.

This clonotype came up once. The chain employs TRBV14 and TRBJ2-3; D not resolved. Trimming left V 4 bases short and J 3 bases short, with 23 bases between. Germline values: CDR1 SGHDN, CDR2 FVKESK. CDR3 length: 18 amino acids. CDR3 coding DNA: TGTGCCAGCAGCCCAAGCCCACCTTGGGTAAGGTTGACAGATACGCAGTATTTT. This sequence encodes CASSPSPPWVRLTDTQYF.

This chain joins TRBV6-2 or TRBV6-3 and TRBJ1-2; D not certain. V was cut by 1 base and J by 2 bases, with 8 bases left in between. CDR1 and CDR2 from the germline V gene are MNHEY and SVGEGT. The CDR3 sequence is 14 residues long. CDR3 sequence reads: CASSYYRGNYGYTF. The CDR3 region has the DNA TGTGCCAGCAGTTACTATCGCGGGAACTATGGCTACACCTTC.

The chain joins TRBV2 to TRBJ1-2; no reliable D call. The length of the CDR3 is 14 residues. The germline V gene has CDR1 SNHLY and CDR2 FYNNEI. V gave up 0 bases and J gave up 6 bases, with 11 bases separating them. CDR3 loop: CASSEAEGVDGYTF. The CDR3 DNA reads TGTGCCAGCAGTGAAGCCGAGGGTGTCGATGGCTACACCTTC.

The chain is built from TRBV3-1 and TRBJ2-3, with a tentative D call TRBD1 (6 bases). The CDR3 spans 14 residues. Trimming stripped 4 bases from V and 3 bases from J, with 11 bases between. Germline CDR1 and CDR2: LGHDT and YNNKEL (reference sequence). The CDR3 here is CASSRPDRTDTQYF. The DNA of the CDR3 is TGTGCCAGCAGCCGCCCTGACAGGACAGATACGCAGTATTTT.

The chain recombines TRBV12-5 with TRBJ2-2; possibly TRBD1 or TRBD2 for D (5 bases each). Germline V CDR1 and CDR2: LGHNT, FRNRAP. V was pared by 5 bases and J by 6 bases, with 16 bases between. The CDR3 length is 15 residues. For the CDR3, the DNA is TGTGCTAGTGGTCTCCAGGGTAGCGTTGCCGGGGAGCTGTTTTTT. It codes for CASGLQGSVAGELFF.